Given below is one T cell receptor beta chain in context. The specificity of this receptor is unknown. Per-nucleotide qualities are absent, and no much larger clonotype sits a single base away. The instrument was an Illumina NovaSeq 6000. Using 5'RACE with constant-segment primers, TCRalpha and TCRbeta cDNA libraries were constructed, with sample barcodes and unique molecular identifiers added in the process. RNA was extracted from every sample with Trizol reagent. Libraries were amplified in two PCR steps, with a second sample barcode and Illumina TruSeq adapters added in the second step. Sequencing of libraries was performed on an Illumina NovaSeq with 2 x 150 bp paired-end reads. Concerning the study's data processing: Demultiplexing of reads and collapsing into UMI-guided consensus sequences were performed with migec v1.2.7. Using mixcr v2.1.11, UMI consensuses were aligned to TRA and TRB V and J templates and then assembled into clonotypes. A clonotype was counted as expanded or contracted only if both edgeR and NoisET called the change significant, with noise models trained on biological replicates. For edgeR calls, the thresholds were a false discovery rate-adjusted p below 0.01 and a log2 fold-change of 1. PCA with hierarchical clustering of max-normalized trajectories of the 1000 most abundant clonotypes was used as exploratory dynamics analysis. Each responding clone was given a CD4 or CD8 phenotype based on the CD4+ and CD8+ repertoires, which had been sequenced separately. The public sequencing data were trimmed at Q25 with fastp and processed into clonotypes with MiXCR by TCRdb, which kept only in-frame beta chains. Duplicate CDR3 protein sequences are folded into a single record with the most common DNA and genes. The V and J calls follow TCRdb's processing rather than the paper's. This sample gives fewer than 450,000 distinct CDR3 sequences in total; 20% to 25% of them show up just once. Clones ranked in the top ten supply around 9% of the sample.

Ficoll-Paque density gradient centrifugation was used to isolate PBMCs. This sample was taken from a study of T-cell memory formation after mild COVID-19 (dated by TCRdb to 2020 to 2023). About the full investigation: Most TCR sequence clusters were specific to one of the two donors. The cohort was made up of two young adult volunteers, one female and one male, who were previously healthy. T-cell clones expanding and contracting after mild COVID-19 in a couple of donors were tracked by longitudinal TCRalpha and TCRbeta repertoire sequencing. Study-wide findings and limitations: The study covered only a couple of mild cases, and larger cohorts including severe cases with pre-infection samples were considered necessary. Contracting CD4+ clones turned up mainly in the CM and EM memory subsets, whereas EMRA was where CD8+ clones were enriched. From day 15 to 85, contracting clones showed balanced CD4/CD8 phenotypes, whereas a second wave of clones that expanded from day 15 to 37 leaned towards CD4+. The detection of some responding clones in pre-infection memory suggests that pre-existing cross-reactive memory T cells joined the SARS-CoV-2 response. SARS-CoV-2 specificity of the second-wave clones peaking on day 37 was not confirmed.

The CDR1 and CDR2 encoded by the germline V gene (reference sequence) are SGHKS and YYEKEE. V drops 2 bases and J drops 4 bases, leaving 12 bases in between. Including cysteine and phenylalanine, the CDR3 has 15 amino acids. Only the CDR3 DNA is retained, 45 bases long and in frame from the first base. Sequencing was performed on PBMCs or a T cell subset sorted from them (not recorded which). The sequence derives from an adult woman who had mild COVID-19 (a few samples of this study predate the infection). The sample titles of this study are shuffled in the database, so cell type and time point are left out; the donor was told from shared clones. The chain joins TRBV5-5 to TRBJ2-2, with the identity of the D gene unclear. CDR3 protein: CASSFPSLGTGELFF. DNA sequence: TGTGCCAGCAGCTTTCCTAGTCTGGGCACCGGGGAGCTGTTTTTT.